The 32 T cell receptor beta chains given below trace back to one sample, sequenced in a study of neoadjuvant anti-PD-1 for oral cavity cancer. Measured with immunoSEQ multiplex PCR; TCRdb has only the in-frame clones, and not every one. Found here are about 7,000 clones, about 70% of them singletons; the top ten hold 3% to 4%. The sample in question was PBMCs, obtained before nivolumab (anti-PD-1) treatment. Source of these receptors: a person between 40 and 80 years old with oral cavity squamous cell carcinoma.

The chain joins TRBV19 to TRBJ1-2; TRBD1 aligns across 7 bases. The CDR3 covers 16 residues. Trimming removed 9 bases from V and 4 bases from J; junction bases left unmatched: 17. Germline V CDR1 and CDR2: LNHDA, SQIVND (reference sequence). The CDR3 DNA reads TGTGCCAGCCTCCCGGGACAGCCTAGCGGAAGCTATGGCTACACCTTC. It is translated as CASLPGQPSGSYGYTF. Filled out from reference TRBV19 and TRBJ1-2, the complete variable domain reads DGGITQSPKYLFRKEGQNVTLSCEQNLNHDAMYWYRQDPGQGLRLIYYSQIVNDFQKGDIAEGYSVSREKKESFPLTVTSAQKNPTAFYLCASLPGQPSGSYGYTFGSGTRLTVV.

This CDR3 reads CAITLGTASSNTEAFF. CDR3 coding DNA: TGTGCCATCACCCTTGGGACAGCCTCATCGAACACTGAAGCTTTCTTT. This sequence joins TRBV10-3 and TRBJ1-1; 7 bases line up with TRBD1. Germline loops: CDR1 ENHRY, CDR2 SYGVKD. The CDR3 is made up of 16 amino acids. V shed 7 bases and J 1 base; nucleotides not matched to a gene: 12.

In this sample, this clone turned up a few times. This chain joins TRBV5-6 and TRBJ1-2; D is unresolved. Per germline, CDR1 SGHDT and CDR2 YYEEEE. V was pared by 0 bases and J by 4 bases, with 10 bases between. The CDR3 loop spans 14 amino acids. The CDR3 here is CASSLVEGSYGYTF. The CDR3 DNA sequence: TGTGCCAGCAGCTTGGTAGAGGGCTCCTATGGCTACACCTTC.

The chain has TRBV4-3 and TRBJ2-1; D remains unclear. V was shortened by 0 bases and J by 8 bases, with 17 bases between the two germline ends. Germline V gives CDR1 LGHNA, CDR2 YSLEER. The CDR3 covers 16 residues. The CDR3 nucleotides are TGCGCCAGCAGCCAAGAGGGTAGGGCAGTCGTGGATGAGCAGTTCTTC. Its translation: CASSQEGRAVVDEQFF.

This rearrangement joins TRBV2 to TRBJ2-5, with D unclear. There are 14 residues in the CDR3. The germline V and J ends were trimmed by 6 bases and 0 bases, with 11 bases remaining between them. The germline V gene has CDR1 SNHLY and CDR2 FYNNEI. The CDR3 region is CASRSRLYQETQYF. CDR3 sequence (DNA): TGTGCCAGCAGGTCCCGATTGTACCAAGAGACCCAGTACTTC. Using reference TRBV2 and TRBJ2-5 for the parts outside the CDR3, the full variable domain is EPEVTQTPSHQVTQMGQEVILRCVPISNHLYFYWYRQILGQKVEFLVSFYNNEISEKSEIFDDQFSVERPDGSNFTLKIRSTKLEDSAMYFCASRSRLYQETQYFGPGTRLLVL.

The CDR3 here is CASSQDGVRYNEQFF. CDR3 DNA: TGCGCCAGCAGCCAAGATGGTGTCAGGTACAATGAGCAGTTCTTC. The chain recombines TRBV4-3 with TRBJ2-1, with D uncertain. This CDR3 is built from 15 residues. Trimming left V 0 bases short and J 4 bases short, with 10 bases between. The V gene's germline CDR1 is LGHNA and CDR2 YSLEER.

The chain uses TRBV6-1 and TRBJ1-1, with D possibly matching TRBD1 (6 bases). This CDR3 comprises 12 residues. Between the trimmed V and J ends, which lost 7 bases and 7 bases, there was a span of 13 bases. The germline gives CDR1 MNHNS, CDR2 SASEGT. The CDR3 sequence: CASTREGVEAFF. The CDR3 coding sequence is TGTGCCAGCACGAGGGAGGGGGTTGAAGCTTTCTTT.

This chain joins TRBV5-1 and TRBJ1-5; D gene uncertain. Germline CDR1 SGHRS, CDR2 YFSETQ. The CDR3 has 18 residues. V was shortened by 4 bases and J by 0 bases, with 20 bases between the two germline ends. This CDR3 is CASSPPWPGDYSNQPQHF. DNA for the CDR3: TGCGCCAGCAGCCCACCTTGGCCGGGAGACTATAGCAATCAGCCCCAGCATTTT.

V usage is TRBV5-4 and J usage is TRBJ2-6; no clear D. V lost 4 bases and J 1 base, leaving 3 bases between the germline ends. The length of the CDR3 is 13 residues. Looked up from germline, CDR1 is SGHNT and CDR2 is YYREEE (reference sequence). CDR3 protein: CASSESGANVLTF. CDR3 DNA: TGTGCCAGCAGCGAGTCTGGGGCCAACGTCCTGACTTTC.

The chain uses TRBV5-6 and TRBJ2-5; 10 nucleotides line up with TRBD2. Trimming removed 5 bases from V and 2 bases from J; junction bases left unmatched: 3. CDR3 length equals 14 residues. Germline V gives CDR1 SGHDT, CDR2 YYEEEE. The CDR3 region has the DNA TGTGCCAGCAGGCAAGCGGGGGGGCAAGAGACCCAGTACTTC. Protein product: CASRQAGGQETQYF.

The chain recombines TRBV6-4 with TRBJ1-1; D is uncertain. The V gene lost 4 bases and the J gene lost 7 bases, with 13 bases spanning the gap. This CDR3 comprises 13 residues. CDR1 is MRHNA, CDR2 SNTAGT, per germline. The CDR3 DNA is TGTGCCAGCAGTGGCCTAGTGGGCCTTGAAGCTTTCTTT. It codes for CASSGLVGLEAFF.

This clone was detected only a few times. The chain uses TRBV4-2 and TRBJ2-2; TRBD2 agrees at 12 bases. The CDR3 spans 20 residues. Germline V gene lookup returns CDR1 LGHNA and CDR2 YNFKEQ. The V segment lost 1 base and the J segment 2 bases; nucleotides outside the gene matches: 11. The CDR3 nucleotides read TGTGCCAGCAGCCAAGTCACTAGCGGGGGGCTCGACCTTAACACCGGGGAGCTGTTTTTT. Residues: CASSQVTSGGLDLNTGELFF.

V is TRBV6-1 and J is TRBJ2-1; TRBD1 might be the D (6 bases). Germline lookup yields CDR1 MNHNS and CDR2 SASEGT. The V end was cut by 2 bases, the J end by 3 bases, with 11 bases between. The CDR3 covers 15 residues. CDR3 sequence: CASSEYGQYYNEQFF. The CDR3 nucleotides are TGTGCCAGCAGTGAATACGGACAGTACTACAATGAGCAGTTCTTC.

J is TRBJ2-2 and V is TRBV7-9; TRBD1 aligns across 8 bases. This CDR3 has 16 residues. Germline V gene lookup returns CDR1 SEHNR and CDR2 FQNEAQ (reference sequence). V shed 5 bases and J 2 bases; nucleotides not matched to a gene: 7. The CDR3 reads CASSLRTGRNTGELFF. CDR3 nucleotide sequence: TGTGCCAGCAGCCTCCGGACAGGGCGTAACACCGGGGAGCTGTTTTTT.

The genes are TRBV5-1 and TRBJ2-1; D might be TRBD1 (6 bases). The CDR3 has 13 residues. Deletions cut 3 bases from V and 9 bases from J, with 13 bases between. CDR1 and CDR2 from the germline V gene are SGHRS and YFSETQ. The CDR3 DNA reads TGCGCCAGCAGCTCGAACCCGACAGGTGAGCAGTTCTTC. It specifies CASSSNPTGEQFF.

This chain connects TRBV7-2 to TRBJ1-6; D not certain. V lost 0 bases, J lost 8 bases, and 14 bases lay in between. The germline gives CDR1 SGHTA, CDR2 FQGNSA. The CDR3 loop spans 16 amino acids. Here the CDR3 reads CASSLAPRTLDSPLHF. The CDR3 DNA reads TGTGCCAGCAGCTTAGCGCCAAGGACCCTTGATTCACCCCTCCACTTT.

This chain links TRBV4-3 with TRBJ1-3, with 7 nucleotides matching TRBD1. The CDR3 sequence is 17 residues long. Germline CDR1 LGHNA, CDR2 YSLEER. J was trimmed by 2 bases and V by 3 bases; bases with no gene match: 10. Here the CDR3 reads CASSQSPDDRAGNTIYF. In nucleotides, the CDR3 is TGCGCCAGCAGCCAGTCGCCCGACGACAGGGCTGGAAACACCATATATTTT.

This clone occurred a few times. The V gene is TRBV4-3, the J gene TRBJ1-5; D gene uncertain. From germline, CDR1 is LGHNA and CDR2 YSLEER. V was trimmed by 1 base and J by 4 bases, leaving 11 bases between them. The CDR3 sequence is 15 residues long. As DNA, the CDR3 is TGCGCCAGCAGCCAAGGAGCATCAAAGAATCAGCCCCAGCATTTT. Its translation is CASSQGASKNQPQHF.

This clone was seen a handful of times. The V gene is TRBV5-1, the J gene TRBJ2-2; D remains unclear. The CDR3 consists of 15 residues. Trimming took 1 base from V and 5 from J, leaving 12 bases between them. Germline V lookup: CDR1 SGHRS, CDR2 YFSETQ. The CDR3 is CASSLKNYGTGELFF. The CDR3 DNA reads TGCGCCAGCAGCTTGAAGAACTATGGTACCGGGGAGCTGTTTTTT. Filled out from reference TRBV5-1 and TRBJ2-2, the complete variable domain reads KAGVTQTPRYLIKTRGQQVTLSCSPISGHRSVSWYQQTPGQGLQFLFEYFSETQRNKGNFPGRFSGRQFSNSRSEMNVSTLELGDSALYLCASSLKNYGTGELFFGEGSRLTVL.

The chain links TRBV6-5 to TRBJ2-1; 9 bases are a match to TRBD2. Germline values: CDR1 MNHEY, CDR2 SVGAGI. The CDR3 runs 16 residues. The ends lost 0 bases at V and 7 bases at J; junction bases unmatched: 7. CDR3 in DNA: TGTGCCAGCAGTTACTCGGCGGGGGGGCCTAGGAATGAGCAGTTCTTC. Its translation: CASSYSAGGPRNEQFF.

V gene TRBV19 combines with J gene TRBJ2-5; no reliable D call. This CDR3 is built from 12 residues. In germline, CDR1 is LNHDA, CDR2 SQIVND (reference sequence). V gave up 5 bases and J gave up 0 bases, with 4 bases separating them. CDR3 bases: TGTGCCAGTAGTCCGAACCAAGAGACCCAGTACTTC. As protein: CASSPNQETQYF.

In this sample, this clone turned up once. The chain uses TRBV18 and TRBJ1-2, with D hard to call. Germline lookup yields CDR1 KGHSH and CDR2 LQKENI. This CDR3 has 15 residues. The ends were cut back, 3 bases at V and 3 bases at J, with 14 bases in the middle. CDR3 coding DNA: TGTGCCAGCTCACCGCAGTTGATACAAGACTATGGCTACACCTTC. This translates into CASSPQLIQDYGYTF.

The V call is TRBV5-1, the J call TRBJ2-2, with 8 nucleotides matching TRBD1. The CDR3 has 16 amino acids. Germline values: CDR1 SGHRS, CDR2 YFSETQ. The V and J ends lost 5 bases and 4 bases, in that order; junction bases with no gene match: 10. The CDR3 region is CASRITQGVSTGELFF. The CDR3 bases are TGCGCCAGCAGAATAACACAGGGGGTGAGCACCGGGGAGCTGTTTTTT.

The CDR3 coding sequence is TGCGCCAGCAGCTTGTCGGACAGGGGGTCCACTGAAGCTTTCTTT. It codes for CASSLSDRGSTEAFF. The J gene is TRBJ1-1, the V gene TRBV5-1; 10 nucleotides agree with TRBD1. This CDR3 contains 15 residues. The V segment lost 1 base and the J segment 4 bases; nucleotides outside the gene matches: 4. CDR1 and CDR2 from the germline V gene are SGHRS and YFSETQ. Drawing the rest from reference TRBV5-1 and TRBJ1-1, the complete variable domain is KAGVTQTPRYLIKTRGQQVTLSCSPISGHRSVSWYQQTPGQGLQFLFEYFSETQRNKGNFPGRFSGRQFSNSRSEMNVSTLELGDSALYLCASSLSDRGSTEAFFGQGTRLTVV.

The chain is built from TRBV20-1 and TRBJ1-2; D unclear. In germline, CDR1 is DFQATT, CDR2 SNEGSKA (reference sequence). The germline V and J ends were trimmed by 5 bases and 2 bases, with 6 bases remaining between them. This CDR3 is 11 amino acids long. The CDR3 spells CSASPNYGYTF. The CDR3 DNA follows: TGCAGTGCTTCGCCGAACTATGGCTACACCTTC.

The chain carries TRBV5-4 and TRBJ2-5; the match to TRBD2 covers 7 bases. Germline V gene lookup returns CDR1 SGHNT and CDR2 YYREEE (reference sequence). Unmatched junction bases numbered 13, after V lost 4 bases and J lost 4 bases. This CDR3 comprises 16 residues. The CDR3 region has the DNA TGTGCCAGCAGCCGGCCTGTTGGGGGGAGGGGAGAGACCCAGTACTTC. Its translation is CASSRPVGGRGETQYF.

The rearrangement links TRBV7-2 to TRBJ2-7; 10 nucleotides align to TRBD2. After removal of 5 bases from V and 6 bases from J, the junction contained 10 bases not matched to a gene. Germline CDR1 is SGHTA and CDR2 is FQGNSA. The CDR3 covers 15 residues. The CDR3 is CASSPPGAGGVEQYF. The CDR3 nucleotides are TGTGCCAGCAGCCCCCCGGGAGCGGGGGGGGTCGAGCAGTACTTC. Combining the CDR3 with reference TRBV7-2 and TRBJ2-7 gives the whole variable domain GAGVSQSPSNKVTEKGKDVELRCDPISGHTALYWYRQSLGQGLEFLIYFQGNSAPDKSGLPSDRFSAERTGGSVSTLTIQRTQQEDSAVYLCASSPPGAGGVEQYFGPGTRLTVT.

DNA of the CDR3: TGTGCCGGCCGAACAGGGATGAATTCACCCCTCCACTTT. It translates to CAGRTGMNSPLHF. V gene TRBV30 combines with J gene TRBJ1-6; possible D gene TRBD1, 6 bases. V was cut by 8 bases and J by 7 bases, with 15 bases left in between. Looked up from germline, CDR1 is GTSNPN and CDR2 is SVGIG (reference sequence). This CDR3 is built from 13 residues.

The chain joins TRBV7-8 to TRBJ2-3; D is unclear. This CDR3 is 13 amino acids long. Per the germline V gene, CDR1 is SGHVS and CDR2 is FQNEAQ. The V end lost 5 bases, the J end lost 4 bases, and 10 bases lay between the germline ends. For the CDR3, the DNA is TGTGCCAGCAGCGTCGGACCGCCAGATACGCAGTATTTT. It translates to CASSVGPPDTQYF.

The rearrangement uses TRBV7-2 and TRBJ1-2; TRBD1 aligns across 8 bases. The CDR3 runs to 14 residues. Germline lookup yields CDR1 SGHTA and CDR2 FQGNSA. The ends lost 1 base at V and 2 bases at J; junction bases unmatched: 0. CDR3 loop: CASSLGTGNYGYTF. In DNA form, the CDR3 reads TGTGCCAGCAGCTTAGGGACAGGGAACTATGGCTACACCTTC.

The J gene is TRBJ1-6, the V gene TRBV2, with D possibly matching TRBD1 (6 bases). Per the germline V gene, CDR1 is SNHLY and CDR2 is FYNNEI. This CDR3 comprises 15 residues. The V gene lost 0 bases and the J gene lost 10 bases, with 13 bases spanning the gap. The CDR3 is CASSEAMGARSPLHF. The CDR3 nucleotides are TGTGCCAGCAGTGAAGCAATGGGGGCACGGTCACCCCTCCACTTT.

This clone showed up just once. This rearrangement joins TRBV19 to TRBJ2-7; D possibly matches TRBD1 or TRBD2 (6 bases each). The germline CDR1 and CDR2 sequences are LNHDA and SQIVND (reference sequence). V shed 2 bases and J shed 0 bases, with 17 bases lying between them. This CDR3 is built from 17 residues. The CDR3 sequence: CASSIKMRGVSSYEQYF. The CDR3 DNA reads TGTGCCAGTAGTATAAAGATGAGGGGGGTTAGCTCCTACGAGCAGTACTTC. The full variable domain, with the rest looked up from reference TRBV19 and TRBJ2-7, is DGGITQSPKYLFRKEGQNVTLSCEQNLNHDAMYWYRQDPGQGLRLIYYSQIVNDFQKGDIAEGYSVSREKKESFPLTVTSAQKNPTAFYLCASSIKMRGVSSYEQYFGPGTRLTVT.